These T cell receptor beta chains were read from a single sample in a study of OX40 agonist ivuxolimab in advanced cancers. Clones were sequenced by immunoSEQ multiplex PCR, and TCRdb holds only the in-frame ones, with some missing. This sample has 15,000 to 25,000 clones; roughly four fifths occur once, and the top ten carry 13% to 15%. This material consisted of CD4+ or CD8+ T cells sorted from blood, taken in a trial of the OX40 agonist ivuxolimab. The receptors shown here come from an adult with an advanced solid tumor such as melanoma, head and neck, liver or kidney cancer. The CDR3 runs from the conserved cysteine through the conserved F or W. D genes are given only for firm matches. Clone size is given for some rows only: seen once, a few or many times, or a class if the clone is expanded.

cdr3_aa: CASSLGTQETQYF; cdr3_nt: TGTGCCAGCAGCTTAGGTACCCAAGAGACCCAGTACTTC; j_call: TRBJ2-5; v_call: TRBV7-9; clone_size: .; d_call: .
cdr3_aa: CASSFGTANSLF; cdr3_nt: TGTGCCAGCAGCTTTGGGACAGCTAACTCTCTCTTC; j_call: TRBJ2-1; v_call: TRBV11-2; clone_size: .; d_call: TRBD1
cdr3_aa: CASSDRGRNTGELFF; cdr3_nt: TGTGCCAGTAGTGACAGGGGACGCAACACCGGGGAGCTGTTTTTT; j_call: TRBJ2-2; v_call: TRBV19; clone_size: .; d_call: TRBD1
cdr3_aa: CASSQFRDLGYTF; cdr3_nt: TGTGCCAGCAGCCAATTCCGGGACTTGGGCTACACCTTC; j_call: TRBJ1-2; v_call: TRBV14; clone_size: .; d_call: .
cdr3_aa: CASSLGPLAGGGNEQFF; cdr3_nt: TGTGCCAGCAGCTTAGGGCCTCTAGCGGGAGGGGGTAATGAGCAGTTCTTC; j_call: TRBJ2-1; v_call: TRBV11-3; clone_size: .; d_call: TRBD2
cdr3_aa: CASSHYSGGAGNEQFF; cdr3_nt: TGTGCCAGCAGCCACTATAGCGGGGGGGCTGGCAATGAGCAGTTCTTC; j_call: TRBJ2-1; v_call: TRBV11-2; clone_size: .; d_call: TRBD2
cdr3_aa: CASSYRGAQALYNEQFF; cdr3_nt: TGTGCCAGTAGTTACCGGGGGGCACAGGCACTCTACAATGAGCAGTTCTTC; j_call: TRBJ2-1; v_call: TRBV19; clone_size: .; d_call: .
cdr3_aa: CASSQGAPGGPKNIQYF; cdr3_nt: TGCGCCAGCAGCCAAGGAGCCCCGGGAGGGCCCAAAAACATTCAGTACTTC; j_call: TRBJ2-4; v_call: TRBV4-1; clone_size: .; d_call: TRBD2
cdr3_aa: CASRTTGGLNTGELFF; cdr3_nt: TGTGCCAGCAGAACAACAGGGGGCCTTAACACCGGGGAGCTGTTTTTT; j_call: TRBJ2-2; v_call: TRBV11-2; clone_size: .; d_call: TRBD1
cdr3_aa: CASSFGSNTEAFF; cdr3_nt: TGTGCCAGCAGCTTCGGAAGTAACACTGAAGCTTTCTTT; j_call: TRBJ1-1; v_call: TRBV7-3; clone_size: .; d_call: .
cdr3_aa: CASSVDGRTVEKLFF; cdr3_nt: TGTGCCAGCAGCGTAGATGGGCGCACCGTCGAAAAACTGTTTTTT; j_call: TRBJ1-4; v_call: TRBV9; clone_size: .; d_call: .
cdr3_aa: CASSQGADIYNSPLHF; cdr3_nt: TGCGCCAGCAGCCAAGGAGCGGACATCTATAATTCACCCCTCCACTTT; j_call: TRBJ1-6; v_call: TRBV4-3; clone_size: .; d_call: .
cdr3_aa: CASSQLGFTYEQYF; cdr3_nt: TGTGCCAGCAGCCAACTGGGGTTTACCTACGAGCAGTACTTC; j_call: TRBJ2-7; v_call: TRBV14; clone_size: .; d_call: .
cdr3_aa: CASSLAPNTEAFF; cdr3_nt: TGCGCCAGCAGCTTGGCGCCGAACACTGAAGCTTTCTTT; j_call: TRBJ1-1; v_call: TRBV5-1; clone_size: few; d_call: .
cdr3_aa: CASSVQGRTEAFF; cdr3_nt: TGTGCCAGCTCCGTACAGGGACGGACTGAAGCTTTCTTT; j_call: TRBJ1-1; v_call: TRBV2; clone_size: .; d_call: .
cdr3_aa: CASSPTGGIGELFF; cdr3_nt: TGTGCCAGCAGTCCTACAGGGGGAATCGGGGAGCTGTTTTTT; j_call: TRBJ2-2; v_call: TRBV6-5; clone_size: once; d_call: TRBD1
cdr3_aa: CASSFYTTGGYEQYF; cdr3_nt: TGTGCCAGCAGCTTCTATACGACAGGGGGCTACGAGCAGTACTTC; j_call: TRBJ2-7; v_call: TRBV5-8; clone_size: .; d_call: TRBD1
cdr3_aa: CASSFTGPNQPQHF; cdr3_nt: TGTGCCAGCAGCTTCACAGGGCCCAATCAGCCCCAGCATTTT; j_call: TRBJ1-5; v_call: TRBV7-9; clone_size: once; d_call: .
cdr3_aa: CASSQDRDWEQYF; cdr3_nt: TGCGCCAGCAGCCAAGACAGGGATTGGGAGCAGTACTTC; j_call: TRBJ2-7; v_call: TRBV4-1; clone_size: .; d_call: .
cdr3_aa: CASSPSYRAISNEQFF; cdr3_nt: TGTGCCAGCAGCCCAAGCTACAGAGCTATTAGCAATGAGCAGTTCTTC; j_call: TRBJ2-1; v_call: TRBV11-2; clone_size: .; d_call: .
cdr3_aa: CASSADSSTDTQYF; cdr3_nt: TGTGCCAGCAGCGCCGACAGCAGCACAGATACGCAGTATTTT; j_call: TRBJ2-3; v_call: TRBV2; clone_size: .; d_call: .
cdr3_aa: CASSEIGGQDPYEQYF; cdr3_nt: TGTGCCAGCAGTGAAATTGGGGGGCAGGATCCCTACGAGCAGTACTTC; j_call: TRBJ2-7; v_call: TRBV2; clone_size: .; d_call: .
cdr3_aa: CASSLAFRLDDEQFF; cdr3_nt: TGTGCCAGCAGCTTAGCGTTTAGACTAGACGATGAGCAGTTCTTC; j_call: TRBJ2-1; v_call: TRBV7-2; clone_size: .; d_call: .
cdr3_aa: CGSAAYTDTQYF; cdr3_nt: TGTGGATCGGCGGCTTACACAGATACGCAGTATTTT; j_call: TRBJ2-3; v_call: TRBV11-2; clone_size: .; d_call: .
cdr3_aa: CASGEGAGTEAFF; cdr3_nt: TGTGCCAGCGGTGAGGGGGCAGGCACTGAAGCTTTCTTT; j_call: TRBJ1-1; v_call: TRBV6-4; clone_size: .; d_call: TRBD1
cdr3_aa: CASSPGGGLTEAFF; cdr3_nt: TGTGCCAGCAGCCCAGGGGGGGGGCTCACTGAAGCTTTCTTT; j_call: TRBJ1-1; v_call: TRBV6-5; clone_size: .; d_call: TRBD1
cdr3_aa: CASSFNWGTEAFF; cdr3_nt: TGCGCCAGCAGCTTTAATTGGGGGACTGAAGCTTTCTTT; j_call: TRBJ1-1; v_call: TRBV5-1; clone_size: .; d_call: .
cdr3_aa: CATRRWGNDDEQFF; cdr3_nt: TGCGCCACAAGAAGGTGGGGGAATGACGATGAGCAGTTCTTC; j_call: TRBJ2-1; v_call: TRBV10-1; clone_size: .; d_call: .
cdr3_aa: CASSFRGARSYTF; cdr3_nt: TGTGCCAGCAGCTTTCGGGGGGCGCGGAGCTACACCTTC; j_call: TRBJ1-2; v_call: TRBV7-2; clone_size: medium-sized; d_call: .
cdr3_aa: CASSPGTGSMNTEAFF; cdr3_nt: TGCGCCAGCAGCCCCGGGACAGGATCGATGAACACTGAAGCTTTCTTT; j_call: TRBJ1-1; v_call: TRBV5-1; clone_size: .; d_call: TRBD1
cdr3_aa: CSVWDRRDEQFF; cdr3_nt: TGCAGCGTATGGGACAGGAGGGATGAGCAGTTCTTC; j_call: TRBJ2-1; v_call: TRBV29-1; clone_size: .; d_call: TRBD1
cdr3_aa: CASSLEGVGYNEQFF; cdr3_nt: TGTGCCAGCAGCTTAGAGGGAGTGGGTTACAATGAGCAGTTCTTC; j_call: TRBJ2-1; v_call: TRBV7-6; clone_size: .; d_call: .
cdr3_aa: CASSLVGTEETQYF; cdr3_nt: TGTGCCAGCAGCTTGGTTGGCACAGAAGAGACCCAGTACTTC; j_call: TRBJ2-5; v_call: TRBV5-6; clone_size: .; d_call: .
cdr3_aa: CASSSLVGGGEQYF; cdr3_nt: TGTGCCAGCAGTTCTCTTGTGGGGGGTGGCGAGCAGTACTTC; j_call: TRBJ2-7; v_call: TRBV28; clone_size: .; d_call: .
cdr3_aa: CASSSFRGRETQYF; cdr3_nt: TGTGCCAGCAGTTCTTTCCGTGGTCGGGAGACCCAGTACTTC; j_call: TRBJ2-5; v_call: TRBV27; clone_size: .; d_call: .
cdr3_aa: CASSFAGSSTDTQYF; cdr3_nt: TGTGCCAGCAGCTTTGCGGGTTCTAGCACAGATACGCAGTATTTT; j_call: TRBJ2-3; v_call: TRBV7-8; clone_size: .; d_call: .
cdr3_aa: CASSAPGTGRTDEQYF; cdr3_nt: TGCGCCAGCAGCGCCCCAGGGACAGGGAGGACCGACGAGCAGTACTTC; j_call: TRBJ2-7; v_call: TRBV5-1; clone_size: .; d_call: TRBD1
cdr3_aa: CASSYSYQGQETQYF; cdr3_nt: TGTGCCAGCAGTTACTCGTATCAGGGCCAAGAGACCCAGTACTTC; j_call: TRBJ2-5; v_call: TRBV6-5; clone_size: .; d_call: .
cdr3_aa: CASSPLHGGELFF; cdr3_nt: TGTGCCAGCAGCCCCCTTCATGGCGGGGAGCTGTTTTTT; j_call: TRBJ2-2; v_call: TRBV7-3; clone_size: .; d_call: .
cdr3_aa: CASRRNNRENEKLFF; cdr3_nt: TGTGCCAGCAGGAGGAACAACAGGGAGAATGAAAAACTGTTTTTT; j_call: TRBJ1-4; v_call: TRBV27; clone_size: .; d_call: .